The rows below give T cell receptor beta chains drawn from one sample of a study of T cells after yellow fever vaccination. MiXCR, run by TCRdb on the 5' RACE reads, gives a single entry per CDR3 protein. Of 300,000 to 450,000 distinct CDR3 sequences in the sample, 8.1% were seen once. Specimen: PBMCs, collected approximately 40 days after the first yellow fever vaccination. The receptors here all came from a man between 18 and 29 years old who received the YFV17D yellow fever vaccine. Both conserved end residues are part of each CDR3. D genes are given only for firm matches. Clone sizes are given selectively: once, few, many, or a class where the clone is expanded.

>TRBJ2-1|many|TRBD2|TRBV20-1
CSASLAAFSYNEQFF
TGCAGTGCTTCACTAGCGGCTTTCTCCTACAATGAGCAGTTCTTC
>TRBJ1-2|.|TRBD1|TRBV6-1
CASSEQGVGNGYTF
TGTGCCAGCAGTGAGCAGGGGGTTGGGAATGGCTACACCTTC
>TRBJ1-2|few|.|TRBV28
CASSSAGLGDGYTF
TGTGCCAGCAGTTCCGCGGGGCTGGGGGATGGCTACACCTTC
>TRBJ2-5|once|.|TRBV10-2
CASSYGLYQETQYF
TGCGCCAGCAGCTACGGACTGTACCAAGAGACCCAGTACTTC
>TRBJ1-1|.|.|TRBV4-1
CASSQVGQKNTEAFF
TGCGCCAGCAGCCAAGTCGGTCAGAAAAACACTGAAGCTTTCTTT
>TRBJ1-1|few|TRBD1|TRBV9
CASSATTGGEAFF
TGTGCCAGCAGCGCAACGACAGGGGGCGAAGCTTTCTTT
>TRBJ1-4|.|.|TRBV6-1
CASSRGAGSEKLFF
TGTGCCAGCAGTCGCGGGGCAGGGAGTGAAAAACTGTTTTTT
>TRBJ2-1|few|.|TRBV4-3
CASSQELSNEQFF
TGCGCCAGCAGCCAAGAGCTCTCGAATGAGCAGTTCTTC
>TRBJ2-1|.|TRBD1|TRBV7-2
CASSFQGAVGNEQFF
TGTGCCAGCAGCTTTCAGGGGGCGGTGGGAAATGAGCAGTTCTTC
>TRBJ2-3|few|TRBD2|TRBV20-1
CSAVLAGVMDTQYF
TGCAGTGCAGTACTAGCGGGGGTGATGGATACGCAGTATTTT
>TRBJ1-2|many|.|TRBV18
CASSRGAQVYGYTF
TGTGCCAGCTCCCGGGGGGCGCAGGTATATGGCTACACCTTC
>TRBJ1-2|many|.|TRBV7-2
CASSLASGSYGYTF
TGTGCCAGCAGCTTAGCGTCCGGGAGCTATGGCTACACCTTC
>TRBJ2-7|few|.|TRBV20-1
CSARALGRPLSEQYF
TGCAGTGCTAGGGCCTTGGGGCGGCCGTTGAGCGAGCAGTACTTC
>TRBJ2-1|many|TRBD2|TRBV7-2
CASSLIPSGGANEQFF
TGTGCCAGCAGCTTAATTCCTAGCGGGGGGGCTAATGAGCAGTTCTTC
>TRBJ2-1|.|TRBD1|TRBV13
CASSQGQGRREQFF
TGTGCCAGCAGCCAGGGACAGGGGCGTCGTGAGCAGTTCTTC
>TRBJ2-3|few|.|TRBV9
CASSVRVSGTDTQYF
TGTGCCAGCAGCGTCAGGGTTTCTGGTACAGATACGCAGTATTTT
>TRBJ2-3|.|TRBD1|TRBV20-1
CSALGMGTGTDTQYF
TGCAGTGCCCTCGGAATGGGGACAGGGACAGATACGCAGTATTTT
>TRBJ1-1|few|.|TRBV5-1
CASSLAGRGTEAFF
TGCGCCAGCAGCTTGGCCGGGAGGGGCACTGAAGCTTTCTTT
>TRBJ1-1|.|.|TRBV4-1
CASSPWTGEAFF
TGCGCCAGCAGCCCCTGGACGGGGGAAGCTTTCTTT
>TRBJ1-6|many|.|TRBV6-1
CASSLLGSSYNSPLHF
TGTGCCAGCAGCCTCTTGGGGAGCTCCTATAATTCACCCCTCCACTTT
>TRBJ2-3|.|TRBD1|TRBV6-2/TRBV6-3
CASNRQGATDTQYF
TGTGCCAGCAACCGACAGGGGGCCACAGATACGCAGTATTTT
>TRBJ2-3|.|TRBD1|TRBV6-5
CASSFTGTGSSTDTQYF
TGTGCCAGCAGTTTCACCGGGACAGGGTCTAGCACAGATACGCAGTATTTT
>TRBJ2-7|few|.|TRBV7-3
CASSLESRYEQYF
TGTGCCAGCAGCTTAGAATCTCGCTACGAGCAGTACTTC
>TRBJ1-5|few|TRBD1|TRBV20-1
CSARRGAGGSNQPQHF
TGCAGTGCTAGAAGGGGGGCAGGGGGATCCAATCAGCCCCAGCATTTT
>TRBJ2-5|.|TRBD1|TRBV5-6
CASSLGTGSYRETQYF
TGTGCCAGCAGCTTGGGGACAGGGTCGTACCGGGAGACCCAGTACTTC